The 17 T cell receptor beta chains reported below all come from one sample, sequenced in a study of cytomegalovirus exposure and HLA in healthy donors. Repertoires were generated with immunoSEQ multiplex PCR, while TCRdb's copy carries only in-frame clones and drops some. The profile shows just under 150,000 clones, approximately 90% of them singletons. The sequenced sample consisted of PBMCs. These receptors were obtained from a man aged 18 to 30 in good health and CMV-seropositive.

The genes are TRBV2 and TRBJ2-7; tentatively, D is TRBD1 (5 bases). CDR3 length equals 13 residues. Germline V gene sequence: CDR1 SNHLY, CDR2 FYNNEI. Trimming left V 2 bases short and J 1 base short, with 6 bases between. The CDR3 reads CASSERTSYEQYF. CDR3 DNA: TGTGCCAGCAGTGAAAGGACATCCTACGAGCAGTACTTC.

In DNA form, the CDR3 reads TGTGCCAGCAGTGGAGGGGGCCCAAATCAGCCCCAGCATTTT. Translating it yields CASSGGGPNQPQHF. The chain links TRBV28 to TRBJ1-5; 7 bases are a match to TRBD1. The CDR3 extends over 14 amino acids. Germline CDR1 reads MDHEN; CDR2 reads SYDVKM. Trimming cost V 5 bases and J 4 bases; bases outside gene matches: 5. The whole variable domain, remainder taken from reference TRBV28 and TRBJ1-5, is DVKVTQSSRYLVKRTGEKVFLECVQDMDHENMFWYRQDPGLGLRLIYFSYDVKMKEKGDIPEGYSVSREKKERFSLILESASTNQTSMYLCASSGGGPNQPQHFGDGTRLSIL.

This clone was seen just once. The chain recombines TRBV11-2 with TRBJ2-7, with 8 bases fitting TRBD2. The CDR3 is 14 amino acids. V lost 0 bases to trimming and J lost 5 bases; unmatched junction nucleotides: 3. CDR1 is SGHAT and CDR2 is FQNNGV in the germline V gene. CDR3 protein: CASSLEAGVDEQYF. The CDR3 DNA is TGTGCCAGCAGCTTAGAAGCGGGAGTCGACGAGCAGTACTTC.

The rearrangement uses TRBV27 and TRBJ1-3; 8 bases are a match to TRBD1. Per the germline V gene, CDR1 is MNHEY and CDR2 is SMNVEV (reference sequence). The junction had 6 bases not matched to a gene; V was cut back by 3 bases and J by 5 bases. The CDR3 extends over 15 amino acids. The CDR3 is CASSLTGQGRNTIYF. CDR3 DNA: TGTGCCAGCAGTTTGACAGGACAGGGAAGAAACACCATATATTTT.

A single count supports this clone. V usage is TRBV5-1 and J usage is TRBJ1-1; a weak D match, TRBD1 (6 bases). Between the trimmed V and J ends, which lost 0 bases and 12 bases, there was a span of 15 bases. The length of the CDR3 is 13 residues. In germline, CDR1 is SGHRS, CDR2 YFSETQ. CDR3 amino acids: CASSLAIQGGTFF. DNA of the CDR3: TGCGCCAGCAGCTTGGCGATACAGGGTGGGACTTTCTTT.

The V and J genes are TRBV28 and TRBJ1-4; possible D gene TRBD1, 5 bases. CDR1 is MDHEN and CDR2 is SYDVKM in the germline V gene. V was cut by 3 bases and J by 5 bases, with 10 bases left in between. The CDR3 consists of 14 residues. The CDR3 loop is CASSFVDRNEKLFF. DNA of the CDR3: TGTGCCAGCAGTTTTGTCGACAGAAATGAAAAACTGTTTTTT.

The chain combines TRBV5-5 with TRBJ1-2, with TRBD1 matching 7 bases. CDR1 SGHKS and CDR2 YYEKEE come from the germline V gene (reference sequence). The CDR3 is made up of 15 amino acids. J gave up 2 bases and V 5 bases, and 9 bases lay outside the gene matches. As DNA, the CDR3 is TGTGCCAGCAGTCCAGGAGGGGGCGCGAACTATGGCTACACCTTC. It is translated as CASSPGGGANYGYTF.

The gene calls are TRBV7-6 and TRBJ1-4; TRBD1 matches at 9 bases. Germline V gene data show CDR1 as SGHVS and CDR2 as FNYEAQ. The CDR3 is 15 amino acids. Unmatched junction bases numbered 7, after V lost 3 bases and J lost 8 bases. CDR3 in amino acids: CASSFTGGAGEKLFF. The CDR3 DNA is TGTGCCAGCAGCTTTACAGGGGGCGCGGGGGAAAAACTGTTTTTT.

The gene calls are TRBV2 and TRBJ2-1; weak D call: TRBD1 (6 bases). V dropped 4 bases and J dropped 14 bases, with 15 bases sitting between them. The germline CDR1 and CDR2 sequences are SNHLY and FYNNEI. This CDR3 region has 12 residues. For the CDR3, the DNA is TGTGCCAGCAGTGCCGGACAGCGACTAAAGTTCTTC. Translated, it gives CASSAGQRLKFF.

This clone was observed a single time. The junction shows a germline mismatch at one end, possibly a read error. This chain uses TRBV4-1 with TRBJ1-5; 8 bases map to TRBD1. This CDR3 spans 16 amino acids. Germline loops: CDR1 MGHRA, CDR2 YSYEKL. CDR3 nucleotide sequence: TGCGCCAGCAGGCAAGCAGGGGGACAGGTTAATCAGCCCCAGCATTTT. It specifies CASRQAGGQVNQPQHF.

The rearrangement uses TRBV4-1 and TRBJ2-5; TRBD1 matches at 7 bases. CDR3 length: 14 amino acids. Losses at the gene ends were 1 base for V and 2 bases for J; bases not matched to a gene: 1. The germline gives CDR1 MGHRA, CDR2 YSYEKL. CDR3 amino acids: CASSQAGQQETQYF. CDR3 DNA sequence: TGCGCCAGCAGCCAAGCGGGACAGCAAGAGACCCAGTACTTC.

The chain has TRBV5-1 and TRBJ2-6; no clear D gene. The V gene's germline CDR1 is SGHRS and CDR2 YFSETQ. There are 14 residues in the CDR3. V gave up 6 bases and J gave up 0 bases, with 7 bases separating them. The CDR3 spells CASTQISGANVLTF. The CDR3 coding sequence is TGCGCCAGCACCCAGATCTCTGGGGCCAACGTCCTGACTTTC.

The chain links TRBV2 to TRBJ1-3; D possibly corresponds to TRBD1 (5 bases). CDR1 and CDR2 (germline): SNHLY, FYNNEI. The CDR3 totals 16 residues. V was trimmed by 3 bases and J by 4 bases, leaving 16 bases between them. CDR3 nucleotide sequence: TGTGCCAGCAGTGAGGCGGGACCTATGAGGGGAAACACCATATATTTT. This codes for CASSEAGPMRGNTIYF.

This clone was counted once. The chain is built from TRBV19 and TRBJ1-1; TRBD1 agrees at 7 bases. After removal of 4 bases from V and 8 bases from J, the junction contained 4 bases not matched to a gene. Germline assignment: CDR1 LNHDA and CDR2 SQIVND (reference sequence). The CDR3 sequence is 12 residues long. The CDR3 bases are TGTGCCAGTAGTACAAGACAGGGAGAAGCTTTCTTT. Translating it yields CASSTRQGEAFF.

This CDR3 is CASDGQGARVNEQFF. In DNA, the CDR3 is TGTGCCAGCGACGGACAGGGGGCGAGGGTAAATGAGCAGTTCTTC. J is TRBJ2-1 and V is TRBV2; 11 nucleotides line up with TRBD1. The CDR3 extends over 15 amino acids. V trimming: 8 bases; J trimming: 7 bases; junction bases outside the gene matches: 10. CDR1 SNHLY and CDR2 FYNNEI come from the germline V gene.

Here the CDR3 reads CASSRFPGQGVEGYTF. CDR3 DNA sequence: TGCGCCAGCAGCCGGTTCCCGGGACAGGGAGTGGAGGGCTACACCTTC. The rearrangement joins TRBV4-1 to TRBJ1-2; TRBD1 matches at 9 bases. From germline, CDR1 is MGHRA and CDR2 YSYEKL. The CDR3 is 16 amino acids. Trimming cost V 4 bases and J 8 bases; bases outside gene matches: 14.

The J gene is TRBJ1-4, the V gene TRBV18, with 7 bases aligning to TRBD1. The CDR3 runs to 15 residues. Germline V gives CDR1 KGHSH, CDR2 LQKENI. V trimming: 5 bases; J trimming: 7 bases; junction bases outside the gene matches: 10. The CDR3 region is CASSSQTGVAEKLFF. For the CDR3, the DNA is TGTGCCAGCTCATCACAAACAGGGGTTGCTGAAAAACTGTTTTTT.